These 13 T cell receptor beta chains share one sample of origin, sequenced in a study of cytomegalovirus exposure and HLA in healthy donors. PCR employed 60 Vbeta and 13 Jbeta primers. Clones were sequenced by immunoSEQ multiplex PCR, and TCRdb holds only the in-frame ones, with some missing. The data contain 100,000 to 150,000 clones, 75% to 90% of them singletons. Sequencing was carried out using PBMCs. These TCRs come from a man aged 18 to 30 in good health and CMV-seropositive.

This clone appeared a single time. The chain employs TRBV5-4 and TRBJ2-2, with 15 nucleotides matching TRBD2. V trimming: 2 bases; J trimming: 4 bases; junction bases outside the gene matches: 6. The CDR3 extends over 18 amino acids. The germline V gene encodes CDR1 SGHNT and CDR2 YYREEE (reference sequence). CDR3 DNA sequence: TGTGCCAGCAGCTTAGGACTAGCGGGGGGGCCCGGCACCGGGGAGCTGTTTTTT. It codes for CASSLGLAGGPGTGELFF.

In this sample, this clone turned up once. The gene calls are TRBV5-4 and TRBJ2-5; 13 bases line up with TRBD2. J was trimmed by 7 bases and V by 3 bases; bases with no gene match: 3. Germline-derived CDR1 and CDR2 are SGHNT and YYREEE (reference sequence). The CDR3 totals 14 residues. CDR3 residues: CASSWTSGGGTQYF. CDR3 coding DNA: TGTGCCAGCAGCTGGACTAGCGGGGGCGGGACCCAGTACTTC.

The V and J genes are TRBV6-1 and TRBJ2-1; TRBD2 matches 12 bases. The length of the CDR3 is 14 residues. The V gene's germline CDR1 is MNHNS and CDR2 SASEGT. With V trimmed by 4 bases and J by 6 bases, 1 base remained unmatched. CDR3 loop: CASSASGGGNEQFF. In DNA form, the CDR3 reads TGTGCCAGCAGTGCTAGCGGGGGGGGCAATGAGCAGTTCTTC.

The CDR3 here is CASSLSSGGITDTQYF. Here the CDR3 DNA reads TGTGCCAGCAGTTTATCATCGGGGGGGATCACAGATACGCAGTATTTT. This chain links TRBV28 with TRBJ2-3; 8 nucleotides match TRBD2. Trimming took 1 base from V and 2 from J; bases not matched to a gene: 5. Germline CDR1 and CDR2: MDHEN and SYDVKM. This CDR3 contains 16 residues.

In this sample, this clone turned up a few times. This sequence joins TRBV2 and TRBJ2-3, with TRBD2 identical over 8 bases. The germline V gene encodes CDR1 SNHLY and CDR2 FYNNEI. The CDR3 loop spans 12 amino acids. Trimming at V came to 8 bases and at J to 7 bases, leaving 5 bases not matched to a gene. The CDR3 sequence is CASGLAVNTQYF. The CDR3 nucleotides read TGTGCCAGCGGACTAGCCGTAAATACGCAGTATTTT.

This clone came up once. This chain joins TRBV7-6 and TRBJ1-2; unclear D gene. This CDR3 has 16 residues. Per germline, CDR1 SGHVS and CDR2 FNYEAQ. V lost 5 bases, J lost 4 bases, and 20 bases lay in between. The chain's CDR3 is CASSHRPTETFYGYTF. As DNA, the CDR3 is TGTGCCAGCAGCCACAGACCCACGGAAACCTTCTATGGCTACACCTTC.

This clone was detected only a few times. The V and J genes are TRBV5-1 and TRBJ2-3, with 13 bases fitting TRBD2. The J segment lost 2 bases and the V segment lost 4 bases, leaving 7 bases of the junction unmatched. The CDR3 covers 17 residues. From germline, CDR1 is SGHRS and CDR2 YFSETQ. The DNA for the CDR3 is TGCGCCAGCAGCCTGACTAGCGGGGGGCCTCCCACAGATACGCAGTATTTT. Protein: CASSLTSGGPPTDTQYF.

V and J are TRBV25-1 and TRBJ1-5, with D possibly TRBD1 on 5 matching bases. The length of the CDR3 is 13 residues. Germline assignment: CDR1 MGHDK and CDR2 SYGVNS. V was pared by 4 bases and J by 5 bases, with 9 bases between. The DNA for the CDR3 is TGTGCCAGCAGTGCCGGGGGGGATCAGCCCCAGCATTTT. As protein: CASSAGGDQPQHF.

This clone came up once. The genes are TRBV5-1 and TRBJ2-6, with 10 bases lining up with TRBD1. J lost 4 bases, V lost 1 base, and 5 bases had no gene match. In germline, CDR1 is SGHRS, CDR2 YFSETQ. The CDR3 loop spans 17 amino acids. CDR3 in DNA: TGCGCCAGCAGCTTGTTCGGACAGGGGGAAGGGGCCAACGTCCTGACTTTC. Translating it yields CASSLFGQGEGANVLTF.

The gene calls are TRBV10-1 and TRBJ2-3; 7 positions agree with TRBD2. CDR1 and CDR2 (germline): WNHNN, SYGVQD (reference sequence). The V gene end was trimmed by 6 bases and the J gene end by 0 bases; junction bases not matched to a gene: 3. This CDR3 has 14 residues. CDR3 protein: CASRAGPSTDTQYF. The CDR3 nucleotides read TGCGCCAGCAGAGCGGGGCCGAGCACAGATACGCAGTATTTT.

This clone was recorded a few times. The chain carries TRBV6-5 and TRBJ2-7, with D possibly matching TRBD2 (5 bases). The CDR3 extends over 14 amino acids. The V end lost 6 bases, the J end lost 3 bases, and 15 bases lay between the germline ends. The germline CDR1 and CDR2 sequences are MNHEY and SVGAGI. The CDR3 loop reads CASSRTSGVYEQYF. The CDR3 DNA sequence: TGTGCCAGCAGCAGGACGTCCGGGGTCTACGAGCAGTACTTC.

This chain connects TRBV5-4 to TRBJ1-2, with TRBD1 as a possible D gene (6 bases). The CDR3 loop spans 13 amino acids. Germline lookup yields CDR1 SGHNT and CDR2 YYREEE (reference sequence). V lost 1 base and J 6 bases, leaving 10 bases between the germline ends. The CDR3 bases are TGTGCCAGCAGCTTGAAGGGGGGGGATGGCTACACCTTC. It yields the protein CASSLKGGDGYTF.

The CDR3 reads CASSDRKGQGTEAFF. CDR3 nucleotide sequence: TGTGCCAGCAGCGATAGAAAGGGACAGGGTACTGAAGCTTTCTTT. The J gene is TRBJ1-1, the V gene TRBV11-2; TRBD1 matches at 9 bases. After removal of 5 bases from V and 5 bases from J, the junction contained 9 bases not matched to a gene. The CDR3 extends over 15 amino acids. Germline V gene sequence: CDR1 SGHAT, CDR2 FQNNGV.